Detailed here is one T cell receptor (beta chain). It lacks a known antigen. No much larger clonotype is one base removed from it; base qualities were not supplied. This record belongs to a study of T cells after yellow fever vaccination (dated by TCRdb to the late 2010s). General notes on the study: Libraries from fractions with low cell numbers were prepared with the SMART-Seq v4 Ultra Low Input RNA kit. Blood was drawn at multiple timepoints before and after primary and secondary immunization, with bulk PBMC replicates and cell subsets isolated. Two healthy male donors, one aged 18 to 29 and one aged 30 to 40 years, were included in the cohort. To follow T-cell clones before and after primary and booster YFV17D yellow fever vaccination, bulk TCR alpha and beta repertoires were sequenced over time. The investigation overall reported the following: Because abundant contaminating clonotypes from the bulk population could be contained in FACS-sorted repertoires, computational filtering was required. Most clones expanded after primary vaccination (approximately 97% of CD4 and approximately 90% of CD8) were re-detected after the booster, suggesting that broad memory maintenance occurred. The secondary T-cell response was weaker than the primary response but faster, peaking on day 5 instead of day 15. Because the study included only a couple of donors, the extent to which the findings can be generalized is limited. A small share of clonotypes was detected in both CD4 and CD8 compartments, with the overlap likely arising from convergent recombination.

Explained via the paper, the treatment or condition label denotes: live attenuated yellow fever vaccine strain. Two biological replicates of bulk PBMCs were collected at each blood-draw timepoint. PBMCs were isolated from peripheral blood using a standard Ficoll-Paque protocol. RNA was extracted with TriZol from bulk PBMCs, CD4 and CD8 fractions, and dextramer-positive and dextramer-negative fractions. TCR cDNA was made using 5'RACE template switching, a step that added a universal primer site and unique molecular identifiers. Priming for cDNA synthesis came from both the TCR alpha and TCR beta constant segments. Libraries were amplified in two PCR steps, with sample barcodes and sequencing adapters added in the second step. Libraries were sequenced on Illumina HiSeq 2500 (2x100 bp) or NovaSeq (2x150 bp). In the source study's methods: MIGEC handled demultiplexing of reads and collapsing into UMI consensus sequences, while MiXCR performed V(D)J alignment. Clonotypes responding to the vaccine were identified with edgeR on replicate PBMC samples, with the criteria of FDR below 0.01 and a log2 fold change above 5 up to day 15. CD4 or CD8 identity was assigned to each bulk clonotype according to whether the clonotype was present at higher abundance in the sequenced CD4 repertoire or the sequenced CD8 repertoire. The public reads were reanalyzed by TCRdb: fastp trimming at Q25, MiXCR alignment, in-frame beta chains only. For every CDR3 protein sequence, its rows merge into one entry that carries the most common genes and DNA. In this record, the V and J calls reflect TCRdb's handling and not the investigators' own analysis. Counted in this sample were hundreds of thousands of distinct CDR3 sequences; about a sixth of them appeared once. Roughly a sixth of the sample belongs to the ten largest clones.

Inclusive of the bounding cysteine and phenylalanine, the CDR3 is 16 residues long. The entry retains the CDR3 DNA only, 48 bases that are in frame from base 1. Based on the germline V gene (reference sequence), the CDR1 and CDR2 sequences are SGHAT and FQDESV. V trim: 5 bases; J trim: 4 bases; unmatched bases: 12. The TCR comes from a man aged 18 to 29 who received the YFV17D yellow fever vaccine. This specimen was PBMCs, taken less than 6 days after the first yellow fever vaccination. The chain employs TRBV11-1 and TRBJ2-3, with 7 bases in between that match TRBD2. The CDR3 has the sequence CASSRPRTRGADTQYF. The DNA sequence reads TGTGCCAGCAGCCGACCCCGGACCCGGGGGGCAGATACGCAGTATTTT. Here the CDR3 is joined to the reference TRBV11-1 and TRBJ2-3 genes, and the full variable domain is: EAEVAQSPRYKITEKSQAVAFWCDPISGHATLYWYRQILGQGPELLVQFQDESVVDDSQLPKDRFSAERLKGVDSTLKIQPAELGDSAMYLCASSRPRTRGADTQYFGPGTRLTVL.